This T cell receptor beta chain derives from a study of blood T cells in healthy people across ages. General study points: The unknown donor CMV status may have confounded expanded clonotype changes. Estimates drawn from one million T cells were deemed to understate diversity. Older age went with lower TCR beta diversity per million T cells, in a roughly linear way.

Details on this clonotype: What it recognizes is unknown.

The authors ran a second PCR of about 6 to 11 cycles using a sample-barcoded 5' primer and a J-beta primer mix. MiXCR, run by TCRdb on the 5' RACE reads, gives a single entry per CDR3 protein. Here the sample spans almost 1 million distinct CDR3 sequences, about 53% being singletons. This CDR3 spans 11 amino acids. Trimming stripped 8 bases from V and 8 bases from J, with 13 bases between. Per germline, CDR1 DFQATT and CDR2 SNEGSKA (reference sequence). Every sample yielded at least 7 million isolated PBMCs. The V and J genes are TRBV20-1 and TRBJ2-4; D tentatively fits TRBD1 or TRBD2 (6 bases each). Sequencing was performed on blood. The TCR comes from a woman aged 60-75 years in good health. The chain's CDR3 is CSSAGEDIQYF. The DNA of the CDR3 is TGCAGTTCCGCAGGGGAGGACATTCAGTACTTC.